The sample holds many counts of the clone carrying this T cell receptor (beta chain). The target antigen is unknown. These data originate in a study of CD8 T cells in ankylosing spondylitis. Study-wide points: The study looked at matched synovial fluid samples from ankylosing spondylitis patients. Disease-linked clones were reported to be significantly enriched there. Existing reports had already noted some motif variants in reactive arthritis synovial fluid and blood. Disease-linked clones, CD8+, were relatively rare in peripheral blood. A TCR beta motif of 7 to 9 highly homologous variants seemed to mark ankylosing spondylitis blood.

Researchers built TCR beta libraries using quantitative 5'-RACE with molecular barcodes. TCRdb fed the 5' RACE reads into MiXCR, producing one record per CDR3 protein. The data hold 450,000 to 550,000 distinct CDR3 sequences, with about 5% observed a single time. The ends were cut back, 3 bases at V and 3 bases at J, with 9 bases in the middle. The germline V gene encodes CDR1 SGHRS and CDR2 YFSETQ. CDR3 size: 13 residues. The rearrangement uses TRBV5-1 and TRBJ1-1; D is perhaps TRBD1 (5 bases). This clonotype was sampled from a male donor with ankylosing spondylitis. Material for sequencing was blood, either unsorted or a sorted T cell fraction (not recorded which). This chain's CDR3 is CASSWDRDTEAFF. The CDR3 nucleotides are TGCGCCAGCAGCTGGGACCGAGACACTGAAGCTTTCTTT.